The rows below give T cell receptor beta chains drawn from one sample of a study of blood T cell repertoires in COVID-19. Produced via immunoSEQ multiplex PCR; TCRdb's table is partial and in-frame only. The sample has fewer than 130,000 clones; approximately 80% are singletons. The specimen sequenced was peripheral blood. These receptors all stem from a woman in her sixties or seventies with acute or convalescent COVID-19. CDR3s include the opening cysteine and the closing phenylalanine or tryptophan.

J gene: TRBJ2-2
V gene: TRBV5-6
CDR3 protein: CASSLEQGDTGELFF

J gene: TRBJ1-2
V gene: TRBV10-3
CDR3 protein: CAISESQGRYGYTF

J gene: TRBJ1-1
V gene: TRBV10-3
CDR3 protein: CAISGRSGRTEAFF

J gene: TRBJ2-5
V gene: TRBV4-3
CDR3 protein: CASSQDPRAGGSKTQYF

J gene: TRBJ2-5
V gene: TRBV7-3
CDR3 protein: CASSLGPAGGPETQYF

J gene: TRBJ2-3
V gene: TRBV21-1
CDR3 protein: CASSSPGQGIDTQYF

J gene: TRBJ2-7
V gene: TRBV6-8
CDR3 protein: CADDRGRSLSEQYF

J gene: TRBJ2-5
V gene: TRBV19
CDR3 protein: CASSASAQETQYF

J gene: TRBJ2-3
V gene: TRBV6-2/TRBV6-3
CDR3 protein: CASNPGLAGPGGTQYF

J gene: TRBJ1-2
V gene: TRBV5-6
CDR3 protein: CASMRGTTEYYGYTF

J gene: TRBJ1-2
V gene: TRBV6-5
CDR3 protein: CASRQTGWDGYTF

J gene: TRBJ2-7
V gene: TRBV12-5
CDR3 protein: CASGLEASSYEQYF

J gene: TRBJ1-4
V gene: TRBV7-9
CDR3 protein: CASSLAVRGEKLFF

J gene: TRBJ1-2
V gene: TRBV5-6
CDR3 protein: CASSFPTGLVNYGYTF

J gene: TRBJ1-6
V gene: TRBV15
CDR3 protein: CATSSGQGGSPLHF

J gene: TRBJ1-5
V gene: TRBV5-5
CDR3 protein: CASSSELQGNQPQHF

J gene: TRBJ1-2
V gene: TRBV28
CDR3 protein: CASARVLANYGYTF

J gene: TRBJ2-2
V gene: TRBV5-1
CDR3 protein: CASSSRTGSAGELFF

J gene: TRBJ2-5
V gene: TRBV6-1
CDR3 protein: CASRDRVQETQYF

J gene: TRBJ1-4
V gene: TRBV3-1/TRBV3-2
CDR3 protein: CASSHLGTGAEKLFF

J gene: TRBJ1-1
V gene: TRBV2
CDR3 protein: CASSIRQGRGTEAFF

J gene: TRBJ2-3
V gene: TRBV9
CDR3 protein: CASSVVGDGTDTQYF

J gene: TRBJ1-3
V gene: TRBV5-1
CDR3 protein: CASSTGTGSGNTIYF

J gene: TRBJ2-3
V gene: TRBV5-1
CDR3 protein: CASSSGTGGDTQYF